This T cell receptor (beta chain) is drawn from a study of OX40 agonist ivuxolimab in advanced cancers. About the study: Participants averaged approximately 65 years of age (range about 23 to 90) and were around 80% male.

The repertoire was sequenced with immunoSEQ multiplex PCR; TCRdb's copy has only in-frame clones and lacks some. The sample yields under 30,000 clones, roughly 76% seen once. Germline CDR1 is MNHEY and CDR2 is SMNVEV (reference sequence). Trimming left V 0 bases short and J 0 bases short, with 3 bases between. CDR3 length: 14 residues. The TCR sequence derives from an adult with an advanced solid tumor such as melanoma, head and neck, liver or kidney cancer. The chain has TRBV27 and TRBJ1-5; D remains ambiguous. The sequences come from CD4+ or CD8+ T cells sorted from blood, collected in a trial of the OX40 agonist ivuxolimab. The CDR3 is CASSLSYSNQPQHF. CDR3 in DNA: TGTGCCAGCAGTTTATCATATAGCAATCAGCCCCAGCATTTT.